This T cell receptor (beta chain) was found in a study of cytomegalovirus exposure and HLA in healthy donors. V shed 1 base and J shed 0 bases, with 13 bases lying between them. The CDR3 is made up of 17 amino acids. Germline V gene sequence: CDR1 LNHNV, CDR2 YYDKDF (reference sequence). As concerns this clone: The antigen is not known.

With 60 Vbeta and 13 Jbeta primers, the PCR was carried out. The data were produced by immunoSEQ multiplex PCR, yet TCRdb's version contains in-frame clones alone and is incomplete. The sample comprises fewer than 130,000 clones, more than 70% of which are singletons, and 2.5% to 3% rests with the top ten. Study-wide points: The productive fraction for most TCR beta V segments was about 90% or about 30% in an earlier analysis.

The TCR sequence derives from a woman aged 60-70 years in good health and CMV-seropositive. The chain links TRBV15 to TRBJ1-3; the D gene is possibly TRBD1 (5 bases). Sequencing was done on a sample of PBMCs. CDR3 nucleotide sequence: TGTGCCACCAGCAGAGGGAGGGCAGGGCACTCTGGAAACACCATATATTTT. Its translation: CATSRGRAGHSGNTIYF.